Sequencing of this T cell receptor beta chain was carried out in a study of T cells in Graves' hyperthyroidism and ophthalmopathy. Study findings and constraints: Researchers report that a 13 V-J model separated ophthalmopathy from stable hyperthyroidism. Progression to ophthalmopathy was predicted a median of approximately 6.4 months early. The blood repertoire included most of the expanded thyroid clonotypes above 0.001.

The CDR3 loop spans 15 amino acids. The V segment lost 4 bases and the J segment 6 bases; nucleotides outside the gene matches: 5. Germline loops: CDR1 SGHTA, CDR2 FQGTGA. Uncontrolled infection, other autoimmune disease, pregnancy and lactation each barred patients from inclusion. Researchers took RNA transcripts and amplified the TCR beta CDR3 regions from them. The HTBI set primed first-round TCR CDR3 RT-PCR. MiXCR, run by TCRdb on the multiplex PCR reads, gives a single entry per CDR3 protein. In the table there are 450,000 to 650,000 distinct CDR3 sequences, 12% to 15% of which are singletons. Regarding this clonotype: Its antigen is not known.

The receptor was isolated from a woman in her late teens or twenties with Graves' ophthalmopathy. This chain uses TRBV7-3 with TRBJ2-2; 10 nucleotides line up with TRBD1. Sequencing was done on a sample of blood. CDR3 DNA sequence: TGTGCCAGCAGCTCGACAGGGGGCGCCCCCGGGGAGCTGTTTTTT. It is translated as CASSSTGGAPGELFF.